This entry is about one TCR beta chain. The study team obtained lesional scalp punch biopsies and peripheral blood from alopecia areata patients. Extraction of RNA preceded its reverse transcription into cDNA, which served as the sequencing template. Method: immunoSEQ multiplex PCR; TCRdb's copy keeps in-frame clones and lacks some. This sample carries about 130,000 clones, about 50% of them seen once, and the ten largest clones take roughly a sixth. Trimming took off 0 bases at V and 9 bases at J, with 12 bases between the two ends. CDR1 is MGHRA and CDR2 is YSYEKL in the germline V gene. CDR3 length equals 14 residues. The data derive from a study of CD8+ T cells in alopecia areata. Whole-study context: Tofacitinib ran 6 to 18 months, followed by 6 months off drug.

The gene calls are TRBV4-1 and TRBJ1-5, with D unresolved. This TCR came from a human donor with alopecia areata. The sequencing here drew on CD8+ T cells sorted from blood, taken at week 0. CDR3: CASSQDWEDRPQHF. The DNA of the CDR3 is TGCGCCAGCAGCCAAGATTGGGAGGATCGGCCCCAGCATTTT.